One and the same sample provided the 8 T cell receptor beta chains below, sequenced in a study of response to subunit inactivated influenza vaccine. TCRdb itself ran the RT-PCR reads through MiXCR, one entry per CDR3 protein. Among 550,000 to 600,000 distinct CDR3 sequences listed, around 11% were seen once. This specimen consisted of PBMCs from blood, obtained on the day of vaccination. These receptors were collected from a man in his fifties who received an inactivated influenza vaccine.

This clonotype turned up a few times. The chain recombines TRBV6-5 with TRBJ1-5, with D hard to call. V gave up 4 bases and J gave up 7 bases, with 11 bases separating them. CDR1 and CDR2 (germline): MNHEY, SVGAGI. The CDR3 consists of 13 residues. The CDR3 sequence is CASSFSYGQPQHF. Here the CDR3 DNA reads TGTGCCAGCAGTTTTTCCTACGGACAGCCCCAGCATTTT.

Only a few counts were recorded for this clonotype. The V and J genes are TRBV12-3 or TRBV12-4 and TRBJ2-5; D may be TRBD1 (6 bases). The ends were cut back, 6 bases at V and 5 bases at J, with 16 bases in the middle. The CDR3 is made up of 14 amino acids. In DNA, the CDR3 is TGTGCCAGCAGACCCACAGGGTACCGGGAGACCCAGTACTTC. This gives the protein CASRPTGYRETQYF.

The chain couples TRBV12-3 or TRBV12-4 to TRBJ2-4; the D gene could be TRBD1 or TRBD2 (7 bases each). Between the trimmed V and J ends, which lost 6 bases and 15 bases, there was a span of 18 bases. The CDR3 has 12 residues. In DNA, the CDR3 is TGTGCCAGCAGCCCCAGGGAGGGGGCAAGGTACTTC. This gives the protein CASSPREGARYF.

The rearrangement joins TRBV29-1 to TRBJ2-3, with 10 bases matching TRBD2. Germline CDR1 reads SQVTM; CDR2 reads ANQGSEA. The CDR3 contains 14 residues. The V gene end was trimmed by 6 bases and the J gene end by 0 bases; junction bases not matched to a gene: 3. DNA for the CDR3: TGCAGCGTGATTAGCGGGGGGAGCACAGATACGCAGTATTTT. As protein: CSVISGGSTDTQYF.

This CDR3 is CASSFGDSPDPRRTEAFF. In nucleotides, the CDR3 is TGCGCCAGCAGCTTCGGGGACAGTCCGGACCCTAGGCGCACTGAAGCTTTCTTT. This chain connects TRBV5-1 to TRBJ1-1; 7 nucleotides align to TRBD1. CDR3 length: 18 residues. CDR1 is SGHRS and CDR2 is YFSETQ in the germline V gene. Trimming at V came to 2 bases and at J to 4 bases, leaving 17 bases not matched to a gene.

In its sample, this clonotype was seen many times. The V call is TRBV7-2, the J call TRBJ2-7; 8 positions match TRBD1. Losses at the gene ends were 2 bases for V and 1 base for J; bases not matched to a gene: 7. Germline V gene lookup returns CDR1 SGHTA and CDR2 FQGNSA. The CDR3 runs 16 residues. The CDR3, as DNA: TGTGCCAGCAGCTTATTCAGGGGGCCACCATCCTACGAGCAGTACTTC. This codes for CASSLFRGPPSYEQYF. Combining the CDR3 with reference TRBV7-2 and TRBJ2-7 gives the whole variable domain GAGVSQSPSNKVTEKGKDVELRCDPISGHTALYWYRQSLGQGLEFLIYFQGNSAPDKSGLPSDRFSAERTGGSVSTLTIQRTQQEDSAVYLCASSLFRGPPSYEQYFGPGTRLTVT.

This clonotype was found many times. V is TRBV5-6 and J is TRBJ1-4; tentatively, D is TRBD1 (5 bases). V lost 1 base and J lost 8, with 9 bases in between. Germline V lookup: CDR1 SGHDT, CDR2 YYEEEE. The length of the CDR3 is 13 residues. This CDR3 is CASSLPTGEKLFF. DNA of the CDR3: TGTGCCAGCAGCTTGCCTACAGGAGAAAAACTGTTTTTT.

The sample holds a few counts of this clonotype. The V gene is TRBV7-3, the J gene TRBJ2-1; 7 nucleotides match TRBD1. V was pared by 4 bases and J by 6 bases, with 3 bases of the junction left unmatched. Germline-derived CDR1 and CDR2 are SGHTA and FQGTGA. The CDR3 runs 13 residues. The CDR3 DNA follows: TGTGCCAGCAGCTACGACAGGGTCAATGAGCAGTTCTTC. It codes for CASSYDRVNEQFF.